The clone carrying this T cell receptor (beta chain) was observed at least ten times. Its cognate antigen is unknown. This specimen comes from a study of regulatory T cells in long-lasting Graves disease. Overall study results and limits: Persistent disease showed a preference for TRBV28, TRBJ1-2 and TRBJ2-5.

Arm-PCR with iRepertoire HTBI primers amplified the CDR3 regions for these TCR beta libraries. Original methodology: Identified segments across samples numbered under 80 TRBV and approximately 15 TRBJ. TCRdb passed the multiplex PCR reads through MiXCR, listing each CDR3 protein once. TCRdb, not the authors, supplied the V and J calls. The top ten clones hold around 14% of a sample with under 250,000 distinct CDR3 sequences, 20% of them seen once. From germline, CDR1 is SNHLY and CDR2 FYNNEI. V was shortened by 1 base and J by 4 bases, with 7 bases between the two germline ends. The CDR3 length is 14 residues. Documented time point: newly diagnosed GD, antithyroid drugs for less than 3 months. From PBMCs, RNA was extracted and then used to make the TCR library.

The origin of this receptor is a female donor with Graves disease. Source: peripheral blood mononuclear cells (PBMCs), taken at new diagnosis, from a patient treated with antithyroid drugs. The V gene is TRBV2, the J gene TRBJ1-4; D gene unclear. CDR3 protein: CASSEERLNEKLFF. In nucleotides, the CDR3 is TGTGCCAGCAGTGAAGAGCGACTTAATGAAAAACTGTTTTTT.